This entry is about one T cell receptor beta chain. The antigen remains undetermined. This table comes from immunoSEQ multiplex PCR, and its TCRdb copy is limited to in-frame clones, with some not included. The sample has over a million clones, about 75% seen once; the top ten hold approximately 1.5%. The entry originates in a study of shared clonotypes between healthy human individuals. Study-level results: Across a handful of donors, naive CD4 shared 5% to 5.5%, naive CD8 over 3%, memory CD4 about 2.4%, memory CD8 0.4%.

Division of CD4+ cells produced a CD45RA+ naive subset and a CD45RA-negative memory subset. This CDR3 spans 14 amino acids. V was clipped by 4 bases and J by 2 bases, with 12 bases between them. CDR1 is LNHDA and CDR2 is SQIVND in the germline V gene (reference sequence). V gene TRBV19 combines with J gene TRBJ2-7; no definite D call. Sequencing input: memory CD4+ T cells sorted from blood. Stated subset: CD45RA-negative fraction. The receptor comes from a man in his late teens or twenties in good health. CDR3 region: CASSRLRDTYEQYF. The CDR3 bases are TGTGCCAGTAGTAGGCTGCGCGATACCTACGAGCAGTACTTC.